The source of this T cell receptor (beta chain) is a study of cytomegalovirus exposure and HLA in healthy donors. Worth noting for this clone: Its matching antigen is unknown. Other DNA variants within this sample encode the same CDR3.

Broader study findings: In vitro experiments confirmed that a few CMV-associated chains were specific for CMV antigens.

The study ran its PCR with 60 Vbeta and 13 Jbeta primers. TCRdb's copy holds only in-frame clones and misses some; the assay was immunoSEQ multiplex PCR. This table has more than 150,000 clones, 65% to 85% appearing once. Per the germline V gene, CDR1 is GTSNPN and CDR2 is SVGIG (reference sequence). V gave up 2 bases and J gave up 4 bases; unmatched junction bases: 12. This CDR3 is 17 amino acids long. Donors counted as nominally healthy when sampled, yet unrecorded immune exposures were likely. The chain employs TRBV30 and TRBJ2-2; 8 bases line up with TRBD2. The sequencing sample was made of PBMCs. The receptor was derived from a girl under 18 in good health and CMV-seropositive. CDR3 bases: TGTGCCTGGAGTTCAAGCCGGACTAGCTGGCCCACCGGGGAGCTGTTTTTT. It yields the protein CAWSSSRTSWPTGELFF. Drawing the rest from reference TRBV30 and TRBJ2-2, the complete variable domain is SQTIHQWPATLVQPVGSPLSLECTVEGTSNPNLYWYRQAAGRGLQLLFYSVGIGQISSEVPQNLSASRPQDRQFILSSKKLLLSDSGFYLCAWSSSRTSWPTGELFFGEGSRLTVL.